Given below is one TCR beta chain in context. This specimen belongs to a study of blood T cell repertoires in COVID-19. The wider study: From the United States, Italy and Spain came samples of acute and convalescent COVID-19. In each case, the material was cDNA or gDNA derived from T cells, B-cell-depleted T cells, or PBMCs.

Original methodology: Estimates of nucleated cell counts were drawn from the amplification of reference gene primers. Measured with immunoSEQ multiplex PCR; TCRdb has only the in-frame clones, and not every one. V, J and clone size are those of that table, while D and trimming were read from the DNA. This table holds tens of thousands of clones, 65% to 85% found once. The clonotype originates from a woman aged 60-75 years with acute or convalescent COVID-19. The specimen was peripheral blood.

The CDR3 sequence is CAWSVSGGAKNSPLHF. The CDR3 DNA is TGTGCCTGGAGTGTGAGTGGGGGCGCGAAGAATTCACCCCTCCACTTT. This chain links TRBV30 with TRBJ1-6; tentative D call: TRBD1 (6 bases). V dropped 0 bases and J dropped 7 bases, with 16 bases sitting between them. CDR3 length: 16 amino acids. In germline, CDR1 is GTSNPN, CDR2 SVGIG (reference sequence).